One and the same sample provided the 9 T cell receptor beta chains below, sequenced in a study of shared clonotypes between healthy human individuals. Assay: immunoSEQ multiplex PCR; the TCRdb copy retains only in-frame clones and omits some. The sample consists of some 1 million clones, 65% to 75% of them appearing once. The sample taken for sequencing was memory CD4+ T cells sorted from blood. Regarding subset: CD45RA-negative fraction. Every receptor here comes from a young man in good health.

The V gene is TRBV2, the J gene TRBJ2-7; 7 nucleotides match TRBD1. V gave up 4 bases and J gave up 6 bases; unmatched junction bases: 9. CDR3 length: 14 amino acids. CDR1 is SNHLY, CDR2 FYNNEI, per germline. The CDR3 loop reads CASSVDQGVVEQYF. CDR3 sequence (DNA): TGTGCCAGCAGTGTAGACCAGGGGGTAGTCGAGCAGTACTTC.

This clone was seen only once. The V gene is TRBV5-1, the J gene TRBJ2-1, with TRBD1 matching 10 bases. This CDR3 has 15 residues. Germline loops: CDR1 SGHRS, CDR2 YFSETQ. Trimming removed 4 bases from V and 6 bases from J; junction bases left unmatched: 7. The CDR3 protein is CASSGWTGGINEQFF. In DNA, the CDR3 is TGCGCCAGCAGCGGATGGACAGGGGGAATCAATGAGCAGTTCTTC.

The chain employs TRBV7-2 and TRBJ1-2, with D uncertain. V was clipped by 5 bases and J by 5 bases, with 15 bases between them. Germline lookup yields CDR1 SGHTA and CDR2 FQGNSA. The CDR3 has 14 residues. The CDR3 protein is CASSLRAGEYGYTF. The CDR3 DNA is TGTGCCAGCAGCCTTAGGGCAGGCGAATATGGCTACACCTTC.

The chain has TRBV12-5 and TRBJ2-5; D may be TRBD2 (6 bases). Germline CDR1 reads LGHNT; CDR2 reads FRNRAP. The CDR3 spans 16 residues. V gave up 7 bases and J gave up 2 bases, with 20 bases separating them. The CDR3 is CASALGAGKGQETQYF. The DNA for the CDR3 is TGTGCTAGTGCCCTGGGTGCGGGAAAGGGGCAAGAGACCCAGTACTTC.

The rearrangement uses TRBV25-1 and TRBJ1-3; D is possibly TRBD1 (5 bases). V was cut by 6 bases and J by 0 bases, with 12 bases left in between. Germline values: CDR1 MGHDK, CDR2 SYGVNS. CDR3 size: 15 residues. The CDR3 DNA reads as TGTGCCAGCAGGCCCTGGACAAACTCTGGAAACACCATATATTTT. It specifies CASRPWTNSGNTIYF. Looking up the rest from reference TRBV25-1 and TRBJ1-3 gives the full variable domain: EADIYQTPRYLVIGTGKKITLECSQTMGHDKMYWYQQDPGMELHLIHYSYGVNSTEKGDLSSESTVSRIRTEHFPLTLESARPSHTSQYLCASRPWTNSGNTIYFGEGSWLTVV.

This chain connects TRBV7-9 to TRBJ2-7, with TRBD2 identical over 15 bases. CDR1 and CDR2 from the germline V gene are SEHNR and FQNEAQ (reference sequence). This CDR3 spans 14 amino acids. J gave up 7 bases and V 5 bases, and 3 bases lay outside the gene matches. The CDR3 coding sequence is TGTGCCAGCAGCACCGGGACTAGCGGGAGGGAGCAGTACTTC. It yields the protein CASSTGTSGREQYF.

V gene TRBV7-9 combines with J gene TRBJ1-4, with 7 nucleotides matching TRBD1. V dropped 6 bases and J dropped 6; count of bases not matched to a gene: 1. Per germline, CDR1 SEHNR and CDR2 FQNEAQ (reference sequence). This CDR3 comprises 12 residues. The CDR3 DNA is TGTGCCAGCAGAGACAGGGATGAAAAACTGTTTTTT. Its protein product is CASRDRDEKLFF.

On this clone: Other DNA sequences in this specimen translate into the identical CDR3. This CDR3 reads CASSVGVATNEKLFF. The CDR3, as DNA: TGTGCCAGCAGCGTAGGCGTCGCAACTAATGAAAAACTGTTTTTT. The V call is TRBV9, the J call TRBJ1-4; D ambiguous. CDR3 length equals 15 residues. Germline-derived CDR1 and CDR2 are SGDLS and YYNGEE. Trimming removed 0 bases from V and 0 bases from J, with 6 bases in between.

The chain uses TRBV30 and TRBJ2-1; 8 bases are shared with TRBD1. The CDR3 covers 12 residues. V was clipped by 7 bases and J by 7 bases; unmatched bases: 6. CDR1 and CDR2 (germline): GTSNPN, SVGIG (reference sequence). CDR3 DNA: TGTGCCTATTTGGACAGGGCAAATGAGCAGTTCTTC. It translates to CAYLDRANEQFF.